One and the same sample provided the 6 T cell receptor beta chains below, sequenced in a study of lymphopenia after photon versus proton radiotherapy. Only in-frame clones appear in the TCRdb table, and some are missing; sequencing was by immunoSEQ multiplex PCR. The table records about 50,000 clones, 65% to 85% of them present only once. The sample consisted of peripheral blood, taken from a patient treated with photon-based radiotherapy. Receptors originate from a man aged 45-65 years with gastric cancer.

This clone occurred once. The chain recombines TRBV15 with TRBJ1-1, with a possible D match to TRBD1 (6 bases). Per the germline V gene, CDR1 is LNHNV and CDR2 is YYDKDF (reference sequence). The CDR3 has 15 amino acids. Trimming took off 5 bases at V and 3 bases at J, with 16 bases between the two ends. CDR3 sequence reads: CATSPPESGDTEAFF. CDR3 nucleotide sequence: TGTGCCACCAGCCCCCCCGAGTCAGGGGACACTGAAGCTTTCTTT. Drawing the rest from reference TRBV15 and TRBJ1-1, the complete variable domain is DAMVIQNPRYQVTQFGKPVTLSCSQTLNHNVMYWYQQKSSQAPKLLFHYYDKDFNNEADTPDNFQSRRPNTSFCFLDIRSPGLGDTAMYLCATSPPESGDTEAFFGQGTRLTVV.

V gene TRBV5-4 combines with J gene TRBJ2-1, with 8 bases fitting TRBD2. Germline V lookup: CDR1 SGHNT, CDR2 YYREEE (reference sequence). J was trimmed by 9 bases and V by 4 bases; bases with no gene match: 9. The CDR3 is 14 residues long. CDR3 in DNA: TGTGCCAGCAGCCTTCCGGGACTAGTTGGTGAGCAGTTCTTC. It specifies CASSLPGLVGEQFF.

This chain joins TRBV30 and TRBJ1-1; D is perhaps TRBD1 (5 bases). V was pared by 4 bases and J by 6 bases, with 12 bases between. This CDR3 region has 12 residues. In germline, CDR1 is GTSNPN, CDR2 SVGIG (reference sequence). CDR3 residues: CAWKSGGPEAFF. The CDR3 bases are TGTGCCTGGAAGTCCGGGGGACCTGAAGCTTTCTTT. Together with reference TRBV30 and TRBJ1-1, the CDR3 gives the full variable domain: SQTIHQWPATLVQPVGSPLSLECTVEGTSNPNLYWYRQAAGRGLQLLFYSVGIGQISSEVPQNLSASRPQDRQFILSSKKLLLSDSGFYLCAWKSGGPEAFFGQGTRLTVV.

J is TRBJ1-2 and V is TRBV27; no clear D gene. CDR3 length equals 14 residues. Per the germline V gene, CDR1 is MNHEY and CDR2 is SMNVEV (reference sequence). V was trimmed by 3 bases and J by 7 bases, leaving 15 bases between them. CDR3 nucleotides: TGTGCCAGCAGTTTTGGGCAGGACGGTCGTGGCTACACCTTC. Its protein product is CASSFGQDGRGYTF.

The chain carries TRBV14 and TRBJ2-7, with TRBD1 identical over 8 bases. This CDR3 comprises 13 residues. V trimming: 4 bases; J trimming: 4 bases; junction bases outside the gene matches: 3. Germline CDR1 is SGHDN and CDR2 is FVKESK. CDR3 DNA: TGTGCCAGCAGCCGCTGGACAGGGTACGAGCAGTACTTC. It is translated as CASSRWTGYEQYF. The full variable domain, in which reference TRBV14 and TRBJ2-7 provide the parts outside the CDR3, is EAGVTQFPSHSVIEKGQTVTLRCDPISGHDNLYWYRRVMGKEIKFLLHFVKESKQDESGMPNNRFLAERTGGTYSTLKVQPAELEDSGVYFCASSRWTGYEQYFGPGTRLTVT.

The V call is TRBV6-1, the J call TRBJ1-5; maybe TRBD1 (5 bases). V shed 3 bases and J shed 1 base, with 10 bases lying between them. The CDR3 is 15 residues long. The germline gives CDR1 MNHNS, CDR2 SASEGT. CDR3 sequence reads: CASSENRISNQPQHF. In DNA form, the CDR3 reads TGTGCCAGCAGTGAGAACAGGATAAGCAATCAGCCCCAGCATTTT.